Following are 24 T cell receptor beta chains from one sample sequenced in a study of beta chain features in type 1 diabetes. Their recognized antigens are unknown. Expressed TCRB transcripts got sequenced, as all isolated RNA was reverse transcribed. Profiled with immunoSEQ multiplex PCR; TCRdb holds only in-frame clones, not every one. The data contain more than 300,000 clones, around 9.3% of them singletons. General observations from the study: Moderate but significant shortening of TCRB CDR3s was recorded in all four CD4+ subsets from Type 1 diabetes patients.

Input material: central memory CD4+ T cells from blood. The receptors stem from a man between 25 and 39 years old with type 1 diabetes.

The CDR3 DNA sequence: TGTGCCAGCAGCGCCCAGGGCATAACCAGCGGGGGGCAAGAGACCCAGTACTTC. Amino acid sequence: CASSAQGITSGGQETQYF. The chain has TRBV9 and TRBJ2-5; 9 nucleotides line up with TRBD2. The junction had 14 bases not matched to a gene; V was cut back by 3 bases and J by 2 bases. The CDR3 runs to 18 residues. Germline CDR1 and CDR2: SGDLS and YYNGEE.

The rearrangement uses TRBV5-6 and TRBJ2-6; D perhaps matches TRBD2 (5 bases). This CDR3 has 15 amino acids. The germline V gene encodes CDR1 SGHDT and CDR2 YYEEEE. V lost 4 bases, J lost 1 base, and 9 bases lay in between. The CDR3 spells CASSTWTSGANVLTF. For the CDR3, the DNA is TGTGCCAGCAGCACGTGGACTTCTGGGGCCAACGTCCTGACTTTC.

This clone has just a few counts. The chain links TRBV18 to TRBJ2-7; TRBD2 might be the D (6 bases). Germline V gives CDR1 KGHSH, CDR2 LQKENI. The CDR3 loop spans 16 amino acids. V was clipped by 6 bases and J by 2 bases, with 20 bases between them. CDR3 residues: CASSPGTGRVAYEQYF. Written as DNA, the CDR3 is TGTGCCAGCTCCCCCGGGACTGGGAGAGTCGCCTACGAGCAGTACTTC. Using reference TRBV18 and TRBJ2-7 for the parts outside the CDR3, the full variable domain is NAGVMQNPRHLVRRRGQEARLRCSPMKGHSHVYWYRQLPEEGLKFMVYLQKENIIDESGMPKERFSAEFPKEGPSILRIQQVVRGDSAAYFCASSPGTGRVAYEQYFGPGTRLTVT.

This clone was seen a handful of times. The chain couples TRBV7-2 to TRBJ2-5; D ambiguous. The CDR3 has 15 amino acids. Trimming removed 2 bases from V and 1 base from J, with 11 bases in between. Germline values: CDR1 SGHTA, CDR2 FQGNSA. CDR3 sequence reads: CASSLWTGTQETQYF. The DNA for the CDR3 is TGTGCCAGCAGCTTATGGACCGGCACCCAAGAGACCCAGTACTTC.

This clone was seen more than once but under ten times. The chain has TRBV18 and TRBJ1-5, with D possibly matching TRBD1 (6 bases). CDR1 KGHSH and CDR2 LQKENI come from the germline V gene. The CDR3 spans 15 residues. Trimming cost V 6 bases and J 3 bases, with 15 bases left between them. CDR3 sequence (DNA): TGTGCCAGCTCGGAGGGGGGATATGACAATCAGCCCCAGCATTTT. Translating gives CASSEGGYDNQPQHF.

There are many counts of this clone. This chain joins TRBV18 and TRBJ2-3; D call uncertain. CDR3 length: 12 amino acids. Germline-derived CDR1 and CDR2 are KGHSH and LQKENI. Trimming took off 1 base at V and 5 bases at J, with 4 bases between the two ends. CDR3 in DNA: TGTGCCAGCTCACCACGCAGAGATACGCAGTATTTT. Translated, it gives CASSPRRDTQYF.

There are a few counts of this clone. A junction end diverges from the germline sequence, so it may reflect a read error. This chain uses TRBV27 with TRBJ2-7, with 10 bases that match TRBD1. From germline, CDR1 is MNHEY and CDR2 SMNVEV (reference sequence). The CDR3 is 15 residues long. The CDR3 region has the DNA TGTGCCAGCAGTCCCCTCGACGACAGGGGGCCCCCGACCAACTTC. It translates to CASSPLDDRGPPTNF.

This clone was picked up a small number of times. The rearrangement joins TRBV5-6 to TRBJ2-7; tentative D call: TRBD2 (5 bases). This CDR3 is built from 13 residues. CDR1 is SGHDT, CDR2 YYEEEE, per germline. V gave up 0 bases and J gave up 4 bases, with 8 bases separating them. CDR3 sequence reads: CASSLVTGYEQYF. The CDR3 nucleotides read TGTGCCAGCAGCTTGGTGACGGGGTACGAGCAGTACTTC.

This clone was counted between two and nine times. V usage is TRBV10-3 and J usage is TRBJ2-5, with 14 positions matching TRBD2. The CDR3 runs to 21 residues. CDR1 is ENHRY and CDR2 is SYGVKD in the germline V gene. J lost 4 bases, V lost 0 bases, and 16 bases had no gene match. CDR3 amino acids: CAISESIPGLAGVGVRETQYF. DNA of the CDR3: TGTGCCATCAGTGAGTCCATCCCGGGACTAGCGGGGGTTGGAGTTCGAGAGACCCAGTACTTC.

The rearrangement links TRBV7-8 to TRBJ1-5; D unclear. CDR3 size: 12 residues. The V gene's germline CDR1 is SGHVS and CDR2 FQNEAQ. V was pared by 1 base and J by 7 bases, with 5 bases between. CDR3 nucleotide sequence: TGTGCCAGCAGCTTAGTTTTCCAGCCCCAGCATTTT. It specifies CASSLVFQPQHF.

V and J are TRBV12-5 and TRBJ1-6; weak D call: TRBD1 (5 bases). Trimming took off 4 bases at V and 7 bases at J, with 23 bases between the two ends. In germline, CDR1 is LGHNT, CDR2 FRNRAP. The CDR3 is made up of 18 amino acids. In DNA, the CDR3 is TGTGCTAGTGGTTCCCCGGACGTGGGTAGGGGTGGCAATTCACCCCTCCACTTT. Protein product: CASGSPDVGRGGNSPLHF.

A note on this clone: In the same sample, other DNA sequences code for this CDR3. This chain links TRBV7-8 with TRBJ1-2; possible D gene TRBD1, 6 bases. V was cut by 3 bases and J by 3 bases, with 11 bases left in between. The CDR3 extends over 14 amino acids. In germline, CDR1 is SGHVS, CDR2 FQNEAQ. The CDR3 here is CASSFRDTYYGYTF. The CDR3 coding sequence is TGTGCCAGCAGCTTCCGGGACACCTACTATGGCTACACCTTC.

Many counts were recorded for this clone. This rearrangement joins TRBV10-3 to TRBJ2-7; 9 nucleotides match TRBD1. Trimming removed 11 bases from V and 1 base from J; junction bases left unmatched: 9. Per the germline V gene, CDR1 is ENHRY and CDR2 is SYGVKD. This CDR3 contains 14 residues. The CDR3 coding sequence is TGTGCCGGGAGGGCCGGGACAGGGTCCTACGAGCAGTACTTC. Amino acids: CAGRAGTGSYEQYF.

The chain joins TRBV5-1 to TRBJ2-5; TRBD2 agrees at 7 bases. This CDR3 has 13 residues. J lost 4 bases, V lost 2 bases, and 2 bases had no gene match. CDR1 SGHRS and CDR2 YFSETQ come from the germline V gene. Here the CDR3 reads CASSLSGAETQYF. Here the CDR3 DNA reads TGCGCCAGCAGCTTAAGCGGGGCAGAGACCCAGTACTTC.

CDR3 loop: CASSTGPGGETQYF. CDR3 in DNA: TGTGCCAGCAGCACCGGACCAGGGGGAGAGACCCAGTACTTC. The chain uses TRBV5-4 and TRBJ2-5; 7 nucleotides align to TRBD1. The germline gives CDR1 SGHNT, CDR2 YYREEE (reference sequence). This CDR3 region has 14 residues. Trimming took 4 bases from V and 4 from J; bases not matched to a gene: 7.

This clone appeared a few times. The chain links TRBV5-4 to TRBJ2-7; the D is unclear. Germline V lookup: CDR1 SGHNT, CDR2 YYREEE (reference sequence). V was shortened by 0 bases and J by 4 bases, with 8 bases between the two germline ends. This CDR3 is built from 13 residues. CDR3 in amino acids: CASSLEQAYEQYF. CDR3 coding DNA: TGTGCCAGCAGCTTGGAACAAGCGTACGAGCAGTACTTC.

In its sample, this clone was seen many times. The chain is built from TRBV5-4 and TRBJ1-1, with D possibly being TRBD1 (6 bases). V shed 0 bases and J shed 1 base, with 10 bases lying between them. Looked up from germline, CDR1 is SGHNT and CDR2 is YYREEE (reference sequence). The CDR3 length is 15 residues. Here the CDR3 reads CASSLVTGQNTEAFF. In DNA, the CDR3 is TGTGCCAGCAGCTTGGTAACAGGGCAGAACACTGAAGCTTTCTTT.

This clone was found a few times. The chain uses TRBV19 and TRBJ2-1; D might be TRBD1 or TRBD2, each matching 7 bases. The CDR3 is 15 amino acids. V lost 7 bases to trimming and J lost 5 bases, with 18 bases between them. In germline, CDR1 is LNHDA, CDR2 SQIVND (reference sequence). The CDR3, as DNA: TGTGCCAGTAACGATGACAGGGAGGGAGACAATGAGCAGTTCTTC. It is translated as CASNDDREGDNEQFF. The complete variable domain, with remaining parts taken from reference TRBV19 and TRBJ2-1, reads DGGITQSPKYLFRKEGQNVTLSCEQNLNHDAMYWYRQDPGQGLRLIYYSQIVNDFQKGDIAEGYSVSREKKESFPLTVTSAQKNPTAFYLCASNDDREGDNEQFFGPGTRLTVL.

The chain recombines TRBV7-2 with TRBJ2-7; D gene unclear. From germline, CDR1 is SGHTA and CDR2 FQGNSA. V lost 5 bases to trimming and J lost 4 bases, with 12 bases between them. The CDR3 has 13 amino acids. The CDR3 DNA is TGTGCCAGCAGCCCAGGTCCAGTGTACGAGCAGTACTTC. Translation: CASSPGPVYEQYF.

This clone was seen a handful of times. The gene calls are TRBV25-1 and TRBJ2-2, with 7 bases aligning to TRBD1. The ends lost 8 bases at V and 1 base at J; junction bases unmatched: 13. CDR3 length: 17 residues. Germline values: CDR1 MGHDK, CDR2 SYGVNS. The CDR3 loop is CASGKTGSGLNTGELFF. Written as DNA, the CDR3 is TGTGCCAGCGGAAAGACAGGGTCGGGTTTGAACACCGGGGAGCTGTTTTTT.

DNA for the CDR3: TGTGCCAGCAGTTTTGGGCACAACGAGCAGTACTTC. Translation gives CASSFGHNEQYF. V usage is TRBV28 and J usage is TRBJ2-7, with D uncertain. The CDR3 loop spans 12 amino acids. Trimming took 3 bases from V and 5 from J, leaving 8 bases between them. CDR1 and CDR2 from the germline V gene are MDHEN and SYDVKM.

There are a few counts of this clone. The chain links TRBV28 to TRBJ1-5; no clear D. Between the trimmed V and J ends, which lost 3 bases and 6 bases, there was a span of 9 bases. Per germline, CDR1 MDHEN and CDR2 SYDVKM. The CDR3 runs to 13 residues. The CDR3 reads CASSFPPGQPQHF. Here the CDR3 DNA reads TGTGCCAGCAGTTTCCCACCAGGTCAGCCCCAGCATTTT.

This clone was seen more than once but under ten times. The chain couples TRBV7-2 to TRBJ2-1; 11 bases agree with TRBD2. Germline trimming cut 5 bases from V and 7 bases from J; bases unmatched to any gene: 7. CDR3 length: 15 amino acids. Germline CDR1 reads SGHTA; CDR2 reads FQGNSA. CDR3: CASSPPGTSGNEQFF. CDR3 nucleotides: TGTGCCAGCAGCCCACCGGGGACTAGCGGAAATGAGCAGTTCTTC.

This clone turned up a few times. V and J are TRBV7-2 and TRBJ1-1; D remains ambiguous. The germline V gene has CDR1 SGHTA and CDR2 FQGNSA. V lost 6 bases and J lost 4, with 12 bases in between. The CDR3 length is 13 residues. CDR3 in DNA: TGTGCCAGCAGTGACATCTGGGGCACTGAAGCTTTCTTT. Translating it yields CASSDIWGTEAFF.